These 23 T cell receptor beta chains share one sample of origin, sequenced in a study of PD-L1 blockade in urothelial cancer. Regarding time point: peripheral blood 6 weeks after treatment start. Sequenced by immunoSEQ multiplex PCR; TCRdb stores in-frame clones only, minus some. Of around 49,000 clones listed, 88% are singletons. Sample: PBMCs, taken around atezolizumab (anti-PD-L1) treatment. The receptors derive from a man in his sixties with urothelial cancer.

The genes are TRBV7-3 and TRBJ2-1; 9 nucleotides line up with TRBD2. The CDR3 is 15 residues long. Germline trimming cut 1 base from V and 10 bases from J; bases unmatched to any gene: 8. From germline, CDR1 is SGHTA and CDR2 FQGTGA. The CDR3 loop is CASSLMRGGPKEQFF. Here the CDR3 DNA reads TGTGCCAGCAGCTTAATGCGGGGGGGGCCCAAAGAGCAGTTCTTC.

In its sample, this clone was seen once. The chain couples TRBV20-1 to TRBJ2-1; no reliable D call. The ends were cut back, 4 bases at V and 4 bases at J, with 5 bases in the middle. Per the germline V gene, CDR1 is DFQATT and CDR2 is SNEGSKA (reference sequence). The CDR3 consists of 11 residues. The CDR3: CSATQYNEQFF. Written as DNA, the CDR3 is TGCAGTGCTACCCAGTACAATGAGCAGTTCTTC.

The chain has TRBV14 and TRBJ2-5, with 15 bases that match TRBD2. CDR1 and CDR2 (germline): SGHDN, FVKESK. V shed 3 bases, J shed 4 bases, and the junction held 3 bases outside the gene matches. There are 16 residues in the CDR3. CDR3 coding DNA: TGTGCCAGCAGCCATACGGGACTAGCGGGAGGAGAGACCCAGTACTTC. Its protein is CASSHTGLAGGETQYF.

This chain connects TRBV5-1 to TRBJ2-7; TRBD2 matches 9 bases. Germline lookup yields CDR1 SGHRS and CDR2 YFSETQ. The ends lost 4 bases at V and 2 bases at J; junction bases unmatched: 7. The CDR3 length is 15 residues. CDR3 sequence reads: CASSQLAGPTYEQYF. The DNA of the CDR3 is TGCGCCAGCAGCCAACTAGCGGGCCCTACCTACGAGCAGTACTTC.

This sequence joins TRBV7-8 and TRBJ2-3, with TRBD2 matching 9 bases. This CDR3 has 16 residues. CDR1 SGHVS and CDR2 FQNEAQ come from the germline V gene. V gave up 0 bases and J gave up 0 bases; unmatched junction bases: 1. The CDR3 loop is CASSLATSGSTDTQYF. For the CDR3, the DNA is TGTGCCAGCAGCTTAGCTACTAGCGGGAGCACAGATACGCAGTATTTT.

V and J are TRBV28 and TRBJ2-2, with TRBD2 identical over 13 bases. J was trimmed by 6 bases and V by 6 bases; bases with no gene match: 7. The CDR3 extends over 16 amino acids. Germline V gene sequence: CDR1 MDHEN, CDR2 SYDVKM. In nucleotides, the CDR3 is TGTGCCAGCAGGGGGACTAGCGGGGACGGTCCCGGGGAGCTGTTTTTT. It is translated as CASRGTSGDGPGELFF.

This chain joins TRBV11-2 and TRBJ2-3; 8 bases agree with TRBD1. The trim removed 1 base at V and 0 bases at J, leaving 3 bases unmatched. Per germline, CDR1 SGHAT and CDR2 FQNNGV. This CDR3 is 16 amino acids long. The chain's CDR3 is CASSLARQGSTDTQYF. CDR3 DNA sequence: TGTGCCAGCAGCTTAGCCAGACAGGGGAGCACAGATACGCAGTATTTT.

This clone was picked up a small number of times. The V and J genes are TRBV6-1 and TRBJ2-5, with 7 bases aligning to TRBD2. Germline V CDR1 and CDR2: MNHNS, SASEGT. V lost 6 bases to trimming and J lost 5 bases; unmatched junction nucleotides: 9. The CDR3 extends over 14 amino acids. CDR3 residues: CASRGGGAGETQYF. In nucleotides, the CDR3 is TGTGCCAGCAGGGGGGGAGGGGCTGGGGAGACCCAGTACTTC.

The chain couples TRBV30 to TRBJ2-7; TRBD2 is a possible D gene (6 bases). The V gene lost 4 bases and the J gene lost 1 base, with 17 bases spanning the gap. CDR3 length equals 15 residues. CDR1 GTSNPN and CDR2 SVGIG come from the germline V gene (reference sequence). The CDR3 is CAWTRGPGISYEQYF. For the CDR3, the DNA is TGTGCCTGGACGCGGGGCCCAGGGATATCCTACGAGCAGTACTTC.

CDR3 coding DNA: TGTGCCTGGAGTGTACAGGCGGGACTCGAAGCTTTCTTT. Encoded protein: CAWSVQAGLEAFF. This chain uses TRBV30 with TRBJ1-1; possibly TRBD1 for D (5 bases). The CDR3 is made up of 13 amino acids. V lost 0 bases and J 8 bases, leaving 13 bases between the germline ends. Germline CDR1 is GTSNPN and CDR2 is SVGIG (reference sequence).

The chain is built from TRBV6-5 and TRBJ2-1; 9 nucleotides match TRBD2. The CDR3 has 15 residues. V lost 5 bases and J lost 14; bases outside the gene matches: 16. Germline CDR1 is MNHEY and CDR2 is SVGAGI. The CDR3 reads CASSTGLAGSFRKFF. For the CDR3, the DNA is TGTGCCAGCAGTACCGGTCTAGCGGGATCTTTTAGGAAGTTCTTC.

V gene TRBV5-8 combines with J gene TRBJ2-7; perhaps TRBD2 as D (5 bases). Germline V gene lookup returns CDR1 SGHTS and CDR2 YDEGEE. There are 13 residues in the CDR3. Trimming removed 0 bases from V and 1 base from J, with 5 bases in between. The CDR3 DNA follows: TGTGCCAGCAGCTTGGAGCGGTCCTACGAGCAGTACTTC. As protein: CASSLERSYEQYF.

This CDR3 is CSSEGRGARETQYF. The DNA for the CDR3 is TGCAGCTCCGAAGGGCGGGGGGCGAGGGAGACCCAGTACTTC. J is TRBJ2-5 and V is TRBV29-1; TRBD2 aligns across 8 bases. The CDR3 loop spans 14 amino acids. V was clipped by 8 bases and J by 5 bases; unmatched bases: 13. Germline assignment: CDR1 SQVTM and CDR2 ANQGSEA.

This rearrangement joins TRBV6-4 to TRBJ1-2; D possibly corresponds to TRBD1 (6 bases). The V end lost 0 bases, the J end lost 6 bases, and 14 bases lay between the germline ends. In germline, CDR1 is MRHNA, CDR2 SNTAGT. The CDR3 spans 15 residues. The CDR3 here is CASSDSGARVNGYTF. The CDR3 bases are TGTGCCAGCAGTGACTCGGGGGCGAGGGTGAATGGCTACACCTTC.

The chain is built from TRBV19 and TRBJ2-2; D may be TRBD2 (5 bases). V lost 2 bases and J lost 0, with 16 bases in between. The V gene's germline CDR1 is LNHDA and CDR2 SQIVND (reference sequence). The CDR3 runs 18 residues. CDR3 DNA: TGTGCCAGTAGTATATTGGGAGAAGCTACCCCGAACACCGGGGAGCTGTTTTTT. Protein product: CASSILGEATPNTGELFF.

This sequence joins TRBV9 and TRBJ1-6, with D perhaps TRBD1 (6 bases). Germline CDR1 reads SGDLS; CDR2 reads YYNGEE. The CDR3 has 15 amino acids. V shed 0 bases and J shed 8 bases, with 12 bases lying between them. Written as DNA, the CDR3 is TGTGCCAGCAGCGTAGATGTGAGGGGGTATTCACCCCTCCACTTT. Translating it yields CASSVDVRGYSPLHF.

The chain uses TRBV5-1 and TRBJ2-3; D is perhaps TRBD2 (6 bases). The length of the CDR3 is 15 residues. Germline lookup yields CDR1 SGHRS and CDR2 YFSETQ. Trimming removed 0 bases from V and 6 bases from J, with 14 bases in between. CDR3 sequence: CASSLASGPADTQYF. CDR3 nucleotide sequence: TGCGCCAGCAGCTTGGCCAGCGGGCCAGCGGATACGCAGTATTTT.

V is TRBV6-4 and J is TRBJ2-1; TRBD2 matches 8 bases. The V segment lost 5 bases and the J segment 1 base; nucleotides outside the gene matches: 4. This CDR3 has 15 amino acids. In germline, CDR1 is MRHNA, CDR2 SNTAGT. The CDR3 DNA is TGTGCCAGCAGTACTAGCGGATTATCCTACAATGAGCAGTTCTTC. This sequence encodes CASSTSGLSYNEQFF.

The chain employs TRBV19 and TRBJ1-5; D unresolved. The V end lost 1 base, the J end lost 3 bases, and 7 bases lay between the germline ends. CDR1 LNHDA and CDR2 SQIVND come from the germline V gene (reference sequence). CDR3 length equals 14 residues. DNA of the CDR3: TGTGCCAGTAGTATAGGCAGGAACAATCAGCCCCAGCATTTT. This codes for CASSIGRNNQPQHF.

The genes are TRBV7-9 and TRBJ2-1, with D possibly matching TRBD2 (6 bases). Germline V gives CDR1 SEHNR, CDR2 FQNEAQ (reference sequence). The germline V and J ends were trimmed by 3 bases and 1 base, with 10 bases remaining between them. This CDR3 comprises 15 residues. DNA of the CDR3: TGTGCCAGCAGCTTCGACGGGAGATCCTACAATGAGCAGTTCTTC. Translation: CASSFDGRSYNEQFF.

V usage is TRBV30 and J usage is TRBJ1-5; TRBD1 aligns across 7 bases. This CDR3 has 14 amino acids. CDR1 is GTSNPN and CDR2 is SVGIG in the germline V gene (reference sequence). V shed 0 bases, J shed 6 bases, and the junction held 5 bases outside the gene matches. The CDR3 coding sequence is TGTGCCTGGAGTGTAAACAGGGGAGGTCAGCCCCAGCATTTT. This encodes CAWSVNRGGQPQHF. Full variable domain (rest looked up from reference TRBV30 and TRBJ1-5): SQTIHQWPATLVQPVGSPLSLECTVEGTSNPNLYWYRQAAGRGLQLLFYSVGIGQISSEVPQNLSASRPQDRQFILSSKKLLLSDSGFYLCAWSVNRGGQPQHFGDGTRLSIL.

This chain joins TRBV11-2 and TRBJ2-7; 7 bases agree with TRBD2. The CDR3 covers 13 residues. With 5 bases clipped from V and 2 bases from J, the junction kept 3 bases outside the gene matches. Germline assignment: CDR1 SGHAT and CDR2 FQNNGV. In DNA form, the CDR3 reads TGTGCCAGCAGCCCTGGACTAGCCTACGAGCAGTACTTC. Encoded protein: CASSPGLAYEQYF.

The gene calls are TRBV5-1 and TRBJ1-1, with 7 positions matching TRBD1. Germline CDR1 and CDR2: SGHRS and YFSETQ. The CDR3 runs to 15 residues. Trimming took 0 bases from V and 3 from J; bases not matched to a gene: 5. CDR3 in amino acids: CASSLDPQGDTEAFF. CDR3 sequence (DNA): TGCGCCAGCAGCTTGGATCCTCAGGGGGACACTGAAGCTTTCTTT. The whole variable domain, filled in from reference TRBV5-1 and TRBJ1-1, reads KAGVTQTPRYLIKTRGQQVTLSCSPISGHRSVSWYQQTPGQGLQFLFEYFSETQRNKGNFPGRFSGRQFSNSRSEMNVSTLELGDSALYLCASSLDPQGDTEAFFGQGTRLTVV.